This T cell receptor (beta chain) originates from a study of cytomegalovirus exposure and HLA in healthy donors. Study overall: An earlier analysis identified 120 million or so unique TCR beta sequences in about 190 million T cells.

In this sample, this clone turned up a few times. Its antigen is unidentified. Whole-study results and caveats: From TCR beta sequences, most subjects' HLA-A and HLA-B alleles were reportedly predicted accurately. It was 164 TCR beta chains that were listed as cytomegalovirus-associated.

PCR primers comprised 60 Vbeta and 13 Jbeta primers. Sequencing used immunoSEQ multiplex PCR; TCRdb keeps in-frame clones, though not all of them. The repertoire holds about 200,000 clones, with about 80% as singletons. The clonotype was recovered from a woman aged 25 to 45 in good health and CMV-seronegative. The sequenced sample was PBMCs.

Here the CDR3 DNA reads TGCGCCAGCAGCTATGAGGGGGAACGCACAGATACGCAGTATTTT. Translating gives CASSYEGERTDTQYF. The genes are TRBV5-1 and TRBJ2-3; possibly TRBD1 for D (6 bases). The CDR3 totals 15 residues. Germline CDR1 is SGHRS and CDR2 is YFSETQ. The V end was cut by 3 bases, the J end by 1 base, with 12 bases between. The variable domain in full, with the rest retrieved from reference TRBV5-1 and TRBJ2-3, is KAGVTQTPRYLIKTRGQQVTLSCSPISGHRSVSWYQQTPGQGLQFLFEYFSETQRNKGNFPGRFSGRQFSNSRSEMNVSTLELGDSALYLCASSYEGERTDTQYFGPGTRLTVL.